Shown below are 15 T cell receptor beta chains from a single sample sequenced in a study of T-cell memory formation after mild COVID-19. Using its own MiXCR run on the 5' RACE reads, TCRdb lists one record per CDR3 protein. The sample lists 250,000 to 300,000 distinct CDR3 sequences, 15% occurring once. The sequencing input was PBMCs or a T cell subset sorted from them (not recorded which). Every receptor here comes from a man younger than 30 who had mild COVID-19 (a few samples of this study predate the infection). Cell type and time point are not known.

The V gene is TRBV7-2, the J gene TRBJ2-2, with D possibly TRBD1 on 5 matching bases. Trimming took off 3 bases at V and 7 bases at J, with 12 bases between the two ends. Germline V gene lookup returns CDR1 SGHTA and CDR2 FQGNSA. This CDR3 is 14 amino acids long. The CDR3 region is CASSFVRDDGELFF. CDR3 DNA: TGTGCCAGCAGCTTCGTCAGGGATGACGGGGAGCTGTTTTTT.

The rearrangement links TRBV3-1 to TRBJ2-3; possibly TRBD1 for D (5 bases). Germline loops: CDR1 LGHDT, CDR2 YNNKEL (reference sequence). This CDR3 has 16 residues. Trimming pared 1 base from V and 0 bases from J, leaving 11 bases between. CDR3 sequence: CASSQVQGSSTDTQYF. CDR3 DNA: TGTGCCAGCAGCCAAGTGCAGGGTAGTAGCACAGATACGCAGTATTTT.

This clonotype was seen a handful of times. The chain links TRBV6-2 or TRBV6-3 to TRBJ1-2, with 7 bases identical to TRBD1. This CDR3 is built from 15 residues. Germline CDR1 reads MNHEY; CDR2 reads SVGEGT. V lost 7 bases, J lost 7 bases, and 15 bases stayed unmatched. CDR3 residues: CASTTRRQGWSGYTF. CDR3 nucleotides: TGTGCCAGCACCACCCGTCGACAGGGTTGGAGTGGCTACACCTTC.

This clonotype was recorded only once. V is TRBV7-6 and J is TRBJ2-7; TRBD2 aligns across 12 bases. The V gene end was trimmed by 4 bases and the J gene end by 6 bases; junction bases not matched to a gene: 4. CDR1 and CDR2 (germline): SGHVS, FNYEAQ. CDR3 length: 14 amino acids. The CDR3 loop is CASSSLAGGLEQYF. The DNA for the CDR3 is TGTGCCAGCAGCTCACTAGCGGGGGGTCTCGAGCAGTACTTC.

CDR3 in amino acids: CASSPRRGYNSPLHF. The CDR3 region has the DNA TGCGCCAGCAGCCCCCGCCGGGGGTATAATTCACCCCTCCACTTT. This chain uses TRBV4-3 with TRBJ1-6; perhaps TRBD1 as D (5 bases). Germline CDR1 reads LGHNA; CDR2 reads YSLEER. V was clipped by 4 bases and J by 4 bases, with 11 bases between them. The CDR3 is 15 amino acids.

J is TRBJ1-3 and V is TRBV7-9; TRBD1 matches at 7 bases. Germline loops: CDR1 SEHNR, CDR2 FQNEAQ (reference sequence). The ends lost 5 bases at V and 2 bases at J; junction bases unmatched: 6. This CDR3 region has 15 residues. CDR3 residues: CASSRFQGAGNTIYF. DNA of the CDR3: TGTGCCAGCAGCCGCTTCCAGGGGGCTGGAAACACCATATATTTT. Filled out from reference TRBV7-9 and TRBJ1-3, the complete variable domain reads DTGVSQNPRHKITKRGQNVTFRCDPISEHNRLYWYRQTLGQGPEFLTYFQNEAQLEKSRLLSDRFSAERPKGSFSTLEIQRTEQGDSAMYLCASSRFQGAGNTIYFGEGSWLTVV.

This clonotype was observed a single time. The gene calls are TRBV6-2 or TRBV6-3 and TRBJ1-5, with a weak D call TRBD1 (5 bases). CDR3 length: 13 residues. Trimming took 2 bases from V and 6 from J, leaving 8 bases between them. Germline CDR1 MNHEY, CDR2 SVGEGT. CDR3 DNA sequence: TGTGCCAGCAGTTACGCGAGGGGTCAGCCCCAGCATTTT. Translating it yields CASSYARGQPQHF.

This clonotype was seen ten or more times. The chain links TRBV7-2 to TRBJ2-7; 7 bases fit TRBD1. V lost 4 bases, J lost 3 bases, and 6 bases stayed unmatched. This CDR3 comprises 14 residues. Germline loops: CDR1 SGHTA, CDR2 FQGNSA. CDR3 DNA sequence: TGTGCCAGCAGCTCCGGGACAGATTACTACGAGCAGTACTTC. Protein product: CASSSGTDYYEQYF.

The chain couples TRBV18 to TRBJ2-7, with D tentatively TRBD2 (7 bases). There are 15 residues in the CDR3. Trimming pared 6 bases from V and 3 bases from J, leaving 18 bases between. Germline V lookup: CDR1 KGHSH, CDR2 LQKENI. Here the CDR3 reads CASSREGGIVYEQYF. CDR3 nucleotides: TGTGCCAGCTCCCGAGAGGGGGGGATCGTCTACGAGCAGTACTTC. The complete variable domain, with remaining parts taken from reference TRBV18 and TRBJ2-7, reads NAGVMQNPRHLVRRRGQEARLRCSPMKGHSHVYWYRQLPEEGLKFMVYLQKENIIDESGMPKERFSAEFPKEGPSILRIQQVVRGDSAAYFCASSREGGIVYEQYFGPGTRLTVT.

This clonotype occurred a few times. The genes are TRBV4-3 and TRBJ2-2; D could derive from TRBD1 or TRBD2 (5 bases each). Trimming pared 3 bases from V and 8 bases from J, leaving 13 bases between. The CDR3 is made up of 14 amino acids. Germline-derived CDR1 and CDR2 are LGHNA and YSLEER. CDR3 sequence reads: CASSQGDRGGELFF. The CDR3, as DNA: TGCGCCAGCAGCCAGGGGGATCGCGGTGGGGAGCTGTTTTTT.

The chain uses TRBV5-5 and TRBJ1-6; D gene uncertain. Trimming cost V 4 bases and J 0 bases, with 17 bases left between them. The V gene's germline CDR1 is SGHKS and CDR2 YYEKEE (reference sequence). The CDR3 length is 18 residues. CDR3 coding DNA: TGTGCCAGCAGCCCAAAGCGCGCGGGAAGCTCCTATAATTCACCCCTCCACTTT. Translation: CASSPKRAGSSYNSPLHF.

The chain is built from TRBV11-2 and TRBJ2-2, with D unresolved. Germline V gene data show CDR1 as SGHAT and CDR2 as FQNNGV. CDR3 length equals 16 residues. V gave up 5 bases and J gave up 5 bases, with 18 bases separating them. CDR3 nucleotide sequence: TGTGCCAGCAGCCCCAGACGGCTTTTTAATACCGGGGAGCTGTTTTTT. Residues: CASSPRRLFNTGELFF. The full variable domain, with the rest looked up from reference TRBV11-2 and TRBJ2-2, is EAGVAQSPRYKIIEKRQSVAFWCNPISGHATLYWYQQILGQGPKLLIQFQNNGVVDDSQLPKDRFSAERLKGVDSTLKIQPAKLEDSAVYLCASSPRRLFNTGELFFGEGSRLTVL.

This rearrangement joins TRBV7-3 to TRBJ1-4; 7 bases agree with TRBD1. The CDR3 has 15 amino acids. From germline, CDR1 is SGHTA and CDR2 FQGTGA. The ends lost 0 bases at V and 6 bases at J; junction bases unmatched: 4. As DNA, the CDR3 is TGTGCCAGCAGCTTAACGAGGGGGCTTTATGAAAAACTGTTTTTT. Protein product: CASSLTRGLYEKLFF.

This rearrangement joins TRBV12-3 or TRBV12-4 to TRBJ1-2; 9 bases fit TRBD1. Trimming cost V 1 base and J 4 bases; bases outside gene matches: 13. The CDR3 sequence is 18 residues long. The CDR3 region has the DNA TGTGCCAGCAGTTTAGACCCGCCGGGACAGGGTACCCGCTATGGCTACACCTTC. This sequence encodes CASSLDPPGQGTRYGYTF.

This clonotype has only a few counts. The chain carries TRBV9 and TRBJ2-5; no clear D gene. Germline values: CDR1 SGDLS, CDR2 YYNGEE. The CDR3 runs to 14 residues. V lost 4 bases and J lost 2, with 12 bases in between. The DNA for the CDR3 is TGTGCCAGCAGCCCCCCCTGGGCACAAGAGACCCAGTACTTC. Protein sequence: CASSPPWAQETQYF.